Detailed here is one T cell receptor (beta chain). It has no known antigen specificity. There are no base qualities to consult, and no much larger clone falls within one base. This sample was included in a study of tumor-infiltrating lymphocytes in primary liver carcinoma (dated by TCRdb to about 2017). Study-wide context: Hepatocellular carcinoma (four) or combined HCC and intrahepatic cholangiocarcinoma (one) was present in the five patients, who were three men and two women aged 30 to 69 years. The five patients had tumors staged T1-T3 N0M0, with maximum diameters ranging from roughly 4.2 to 11 cm. Each sample produced roughly 3.65 to 7.13 million productive TCRbeta reads, and read depth showed no significant difference between tissue types. Across five regions of each liver tumor, along with adjacent normal tissue and blood, the study brought together TCRbeta repertoire sequencing, expression microarrays and whole-exome sequencing. A total of roughly 35 specimens from 5 patients underwent TCRbeta repertoire sequencing, comprising some 25 tumor regions, 5 adjacent noncancerous liver tissues and 5 peripheral blood samples. Technical replicate repertoires showed high reproducibility, with mean shared-clone rates roughly 0.87 and correlation coefficients above 0.98.

Starting from roughly 500 ng total RNA, TCRbeta-specific cDNA was produced by reverse transcription with a constant-region primer and ProtoScript II reverse transcriptase. Three nested multiplex PCR rounds, following a slightly modified ARM-PCR procedure, were used to build the TCRbeta libraries. The first two PCR rounds used multiplex TRBV1-TRBV30 forward primers with a Cbeta reverse primer, each for 10 cycles. Sample barcodes and Illumina adapters were added in a final 25-cycle PCR using Deep VentR polymerase. Before sequencing, amplicons between 200 and 500 bp were purified from gel using a QIAquick gel extraction kit. The TCRbeta amplicons were sequenced with 250-bp paired-end reads on an Illumina HiSeq 2500. Regarding the original processing steps: Quality trimming of reads was performed with Trimmomatic v0.33, and paired reads were merged with FLASH v1.2.11 so that full CDR3 sequences could be recovered. V, D and J germline segments were assigned to the rearranged TCRbeta sequences by MiGEC v1.2.1b. Clonotype statistics and Shannon-Wiener diversity indices were calculated with VDJtools v1.0.0. Except for diversity analysis, only each sample's 250 most abundant clonotypes were used in subsequent analyses to reduce sampling bias. The public reads were run again by TCRdb, first through fastp at Q25 and then through MiXCR, and only productive beta chains were kept. Entries are consolidated by CDR3 protein sequence, retaining the most common genes and DNA. These V and J calls rely on TCRdb rather than the paper's analysis. For this sample the table gives 90,000 to 150,000 distinct CDR3 sequences, of which around 70% were detected only once. 8.1% of the sample is taken by the ten largest.

Study-level results and caveats: Because the samples were bulk and unsorted, CD4+ and CD8+ T cell repertoires could not be compared. Only the TCR beta chain was sequenced, so true repertoire diversity is likely underestimated because unpaired alpha chains were not captured. The study included only a handful of patients, and the authors note findings should be validated in a larger study. A significantly larger repertoire fraction was made up by the top 250 clones in tumors than in blood (p = 0.039). Consistent with antigen-driven expansion, pairs of tumor regions showed higher repertoire overlap (mean approximately 35%) than either tumor-adjacent pairs (about 17%) or tumor-blood pairs (roughly 15%).

The germline V gene supplies CDR1 MGHRA and CDR2 YSYEKL. The CDR3 sequence holds 17 residues, the cysteine and phenylalanine included. Only CDR3 DNA is held: 51 bases, read in frame from base 1. Without any cell sorting, total RNA and DNA were extracted together from around 20-30 mg of bulk tissue using the AllPrep DNA/RNA mini kit. Between November 2015 and early 2016, roughly 5 patients in China with histopathologically diagnosed primary liver carcinoma had their tumors surgically resected. At the time of sampling, the patients had chronic HBV infection and had not received any treatment. Fresh tumor and adjacent tissue pieces were bisected; one half was stored in RNAlater at -80°C, the other sent for histology.

This chain is built from TRBV4-1 and TRBJ1-6, with the D gene too uncertain to name. The specimen sequenced was tumor-adjacent normal liver tissue. This TCR derives from a woman aged 55 to 70 with primary liver carcinoma and hepatitis B virus infection. The CDR3 has the sequence CVCSQVSGGLSNSPLHF. The bases are TGCGTCTGCAGCCAAGTTAGTGGCGGGCTTTCCAATTCACCCCTCCACTTT.